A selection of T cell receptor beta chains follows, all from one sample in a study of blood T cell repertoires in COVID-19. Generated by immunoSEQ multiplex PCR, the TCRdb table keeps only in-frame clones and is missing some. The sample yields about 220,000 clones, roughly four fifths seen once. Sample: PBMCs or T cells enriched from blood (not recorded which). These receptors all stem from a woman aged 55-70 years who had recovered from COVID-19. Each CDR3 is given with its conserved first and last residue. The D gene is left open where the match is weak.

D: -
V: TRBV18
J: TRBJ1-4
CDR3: CASSPPGEGGEKLFF

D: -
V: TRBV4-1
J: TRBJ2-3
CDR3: CASSQDGGPGEVGTDTQYF

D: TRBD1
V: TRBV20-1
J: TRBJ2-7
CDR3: CSASSLTDRVDEQYF

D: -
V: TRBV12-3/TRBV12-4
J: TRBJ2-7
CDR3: CASSLKAGAEQYF

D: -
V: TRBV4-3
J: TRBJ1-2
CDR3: CASSQRTEQTNGYTF

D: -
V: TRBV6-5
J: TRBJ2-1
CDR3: CASSQPNREKNEQFF

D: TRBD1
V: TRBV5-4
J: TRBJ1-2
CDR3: CASSNDRGYYGYTF

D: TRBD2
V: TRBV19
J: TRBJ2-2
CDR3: CASSPAGAGELFF

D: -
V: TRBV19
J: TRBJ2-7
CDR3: CASSRRGSYEQYF

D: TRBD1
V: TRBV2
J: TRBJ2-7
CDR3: CASSVDRGIPREQYF

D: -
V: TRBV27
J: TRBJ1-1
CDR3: CASSFSRDTEAFF

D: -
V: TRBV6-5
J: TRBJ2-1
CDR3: CASFDGGDYNEQFF

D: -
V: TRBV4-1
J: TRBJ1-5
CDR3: CASSPGHPYSNQPQHF

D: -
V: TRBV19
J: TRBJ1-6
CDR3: CASSMLQLGPNSPLHF